This TCR beta chain was retrieved from a study of a mutant IDH1 vaccine in newly diagnosed glioma. At the level of the study: Those enrolled had earlier been treated with radiotherapy, temozolomide, or both, mostly both.

Sequencing was performed with immunoSEQ multiplex PCR; in TCRdb, only in-frame clones are kept and a portion is missing. The table has over 25,000 clones, around 85% seen once; the top ten hold around 5%. Documented time point: baseline, week 1 (first vaccination visit). The sample's treatment: pre-vaccination baseline after standard-of-care therapy. The donor cohort comprised cases of new WHO grade 3 or 4 IDH1-mutant, ATRX-lost astrocytoma. Sequencing used PBMCs, obtained from a glioma patient treated with radiotherapy, temozolomide or both. This receptor was identified in a woman aged 40 to 50 with glioma.

CDR3 sequence reads: CASSEALGAYGYTF. CDR3 DNA: TGTGCCAGCAGTGAAGCGCTCGGGGCTTATGGCTACACCTTC. V gene TRBV2 combines with J gene TRBJ1-2; D is possibly TRBD1 (5 bases). The V gene lost 0 bases and the J gene lost 5 bases, with 10 bases spanning the gap. The germline V gene has CDR1 SNHLY and CDR2 FYNNEI. The CDR3 covers 14 residues.